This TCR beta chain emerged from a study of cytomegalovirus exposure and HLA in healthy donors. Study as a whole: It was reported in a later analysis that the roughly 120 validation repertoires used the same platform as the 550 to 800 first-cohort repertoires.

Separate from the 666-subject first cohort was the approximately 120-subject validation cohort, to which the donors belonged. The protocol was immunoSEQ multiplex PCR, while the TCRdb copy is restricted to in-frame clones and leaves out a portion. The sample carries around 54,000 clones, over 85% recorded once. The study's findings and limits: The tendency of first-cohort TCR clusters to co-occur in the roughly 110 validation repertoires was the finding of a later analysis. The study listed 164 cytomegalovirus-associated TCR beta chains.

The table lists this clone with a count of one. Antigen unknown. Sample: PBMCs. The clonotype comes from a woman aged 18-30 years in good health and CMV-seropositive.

The chain's CDR3 is CASSRPRGSSATNEKLFF. The CDR3 coding sequence is TGCGCCAGCAGCCGTCCTAGGGGCAGTTCGGCAACTAATGAAAAACTGTTTTTT. This chain connects TRBV4-1 to TRBJ1-4; D possibly corresponds to TRBD1 (5 bases). The V and J ends lost 4 bases and 0 bases respectively, with 18 bases between them. Germline V gene lookup returns CDR1 MGHRA and CDR2 YSYEKL. This CDR3 has 18 amino acids.